This T cell receptor beta chain comes out of a study of blood T cell repertoires in COVID-19. The overall study: Acute and convalescent COVID-19 specimens originated in the United States, Italy and Spain.

As originally analysed: Nucleated cell number was recorded as an estimate derived from reference gene primer amplification. Sequenced by immunoSEQ multiplex PCR; TCRdb stores in-frame clones only, minus some. The V and J calls and clone size are taken from that table; D and trimming were inferred from the DNA. The sample carries about 68,000 clones, 86% recorded once. Input material: peripheral blood. This clonotype was obtained from a man under 40 with acute or convalescent COVID-19.

This CDR3 reads CASSLDGRGTVEQFF. The CDR3, as DNA: TGCGCCAGCAGCTTGGACGGGAGGGGGACGGTTGAGCAGTTCTTC. V usage is TRBV5-1 and J usage is TRBJ2-1; 8 bases are shared with TRBD2. The V gene's germline CDR1 is SGHRS and CDR2 YFSETQ. The ends lost 0 bases at V and 9 bases at J; junction bases unmatched: 8. The CDR3 sequence is 15 residues long.